The 27 T cell receptor beta chains presented below share a single source sample, sequenced in a study of T-cell memory formation after mild COVID-19. Via MiXCR, TCRdb re-called the 5' RACE reads, giving one row per CDR3 protein. The data contain hundreds of thousands of distinct CDR3 sequences, roughly 25% of them singletons. The sample comprised PBMCs or a T cell subset sorted from them (not recorded which). The receptor set was obtained from an adult woman who had mild COVID-19 (a few samples of this study predate the infection). Cell type and time point are not known.

This chain's CDR3 is CSVAINYGYTF. CDR3 bases: TGCAGCGTTGCCATAAACTATGGCTACACCTTC. This chain connects TRBV29-1 to TRBJ1-2; unclear D gene. V was clipped by 4 bases and J by 2 bases, with 5 bases between them. Germline values: CDR1 SQVTM, CDR2 ANQGSEA. The CDR3 runs 11 residues.

A word on this clonotype: One end of the junction is discordant with germline, which a read error may explain. V and J are TRBV6-6 and TRBJ2-1, with 12 bases fitting TRBD2. Germline CDR1 reads MNHNY; CDR2 reads SVGAGI (reference sequence). CDR3 length equals 19 residues. CDR3: CASSHSKTSGGSSYNEQFF. CDR3 DNA sequence: TGTGCCAGCAGTCACTCAAAGACTAGCGGGGGAAGCTCCTACAATGAGCAGTTCTTC.

The V call is TRBV7-3, the J call TRBJ1-6; D possibly corresponds to TRBD1 (6 bases). Trimming pared 5 bases from V and 7 bases from J, leaving 15 bases between. In germline, CDR1 is SGHTA, CDR2 FQGTGA. This CDR3 comprises 15 residues. CDR3 in DNA: TGTGCCAGCAGCCCTTTAGGGGGGGGAAATTCACCCCTCCACTTT. This sequence encodes CASSPLGGGNSPLHF.

This clonotype was found a few times. The rearrangement links TRBV3-1 to TRBJ1-6, with D possibly TRBD1 on 5 matching bases. Germline CDR1 is LGHDT and CDR2 is YNNKEL (reference sequence). The CDR3 contains 15 residues. Deletions cut 1 base from V and 9 bases from J, with 13 bases between. The CDR3 here is CASSQVGQGSSPLHF. CDR3 nucleotides: TGTGCCAGCAGCCAAGTTGGGCAGGGAAGTTCACCCCTCCACTTT.

The chain uses TRBV6-5 and TRBJ2-7; unclear D gene. The CDR3 runs to 13 residues. V gave up 8 bases and J gave up 4 bases, with 15 bases separating them. CDR1 and CDR2 from the germline V gene are MNHEY and SVGAGI. This chain's CDR3 is CASSDSLGYEQYF. The CDR3 coding sequence is TGTGCCAGCTCAGACTCGTTGGGTTACGAGCAGTACTTC.

V usage is TRBV20-1 and J usage is TRBJ2-1; tentatively, D is TRBD1 or TRBD2 (5 bases each). The length of the CDR3 is 17 residues. The germline V gene encodes CDR1 DFQATT and CDR2 SNEGSKA (reference sequence). With 4 bases removed from V and 4 bases from J, the gap between germline ends came to 23 bases. CDR3 in DNA: TGCAGTGCTAAAGTTAAAAGGGGAGCTGTTGGGTACAATGAGCAGTTCTTC. It is translated as CSAKVKRGAVGYNEQFF.

The gene calls are TRBV13 and TRBJ2-5, with TRBD2 matching over 13 bases. Germline V gives CDR1 PRHDT, CDR2 FYEKMQ (reference sequence). The CDR3 runs to 15 residues. Germline trimming cut 5 bases from V and 4 bases from J; bases unmatched to any gene: 4. The CDR3 here is CASSKLAGGRETQYF. In DNA, the CDR3 is TGTGCCAGCAGCAAACTAGCGGGGGGGCGAGAGACCCAGTACTTC.

This clonotype turned up a few times. The rearrangement uses TRBV9 and TRBJ2-5; D gene uncertain. The CDR3 sequence is 12 residues long. V gave up 0 bases and J gave up 7 bases, with 7 bases separating them. The germline V gene encodes CDR1 SGDLS and CDR2 YYNGEE. Written as DNA, the CDR3 is TGTGCCAGCAGCGTAGAATGGGGGACCCAGTACTTC. This codes for CASSVEWGTQYF.

This clonotype appeared a few times. The genes are TRBV5-4 and TRBJ2-1; TRBD2 matches 8 bases. In germline, CDR1 is SGHNT, CDR2 YYREEE (reference sequence). The CDR3 length is 14 residues. Unmatched junction bases numbered 7, after V lost 3 bases and J lost 8 bases. The CDR3 sequence: CASSYGTSFDEQFF. The DNA for the CDR3 is TGTGCCAGCAGCTACGGGACTAGTTTCGATGAGCAGTTCTTC.

This clonotype showed up many times. The V gene is TRBV5-1, the J gene TRBJ2-7; 12 bases are a match to TRBD2. CDR3 size: 15 residues. Germline V gene sequence: CDR1 SGHRS, CDR2 YFSETQ. V was clipped by 6 bases and J by 5 bases; unmatched bases: 9. Here the CDR3 DNA reads TGCGCCAGCACCCAAACTAGCGGGAGGACCCACGAGCAGTACTTC. The encoded protein is CASTQTSGRTHEQYF.

This chain joins TRBV24-1 and TRBJ2-3, with D tentatively TRBD1 (5 bases). V lost 7 bases and J lost 5, with 9 bases in between. The germline V gene encodes CDR1 KGHDR and CDR2 SFDVKD. The CDR3 extends over 12 amino acids. The CDR3 sequence: CATRGLGDTQYF. The DNA of the CDR3 is TGTGCCACCAGGGGGCTAGGAGATACGCAGTATTTT.

This clonotype has at least ten counts. This chain connects TRBV12-3 or TRBV12-4 to TRBJ2-7; D possibly corresponds to TRBD1 (6 bases). The CDR3 is 15 amino acids. V gave up 3 bases and J gave up 4 bases, with 16 bases separating them. CDR3 in DNA: TGTGCCAGCAGTTTGCCCACGCAGGGGCGATACGAGCAGTACTTC. Its translation is CASSLPTQGRYEQYF.

This clonotype was picked up one time. The chain is built from TRBV15 and TRBJ2-7, with unresolved D. Trimming stripped 8 bases from V and 4 bases from J, with 12 bases between. The CDR3 is 12 amino acids. The germline V gene has CDR1 LNHNV and CDR2 YYDKDF (reference sequence). In DNA, the CDR3 is TGTGCCACCTCCCGAGCGATTTACGAGCAGTACTTC. Translating it yields CATSRAIYEQYF.

The V gene is TRBV5-6, the J gene TRBJ1-6; TRBD1 aligns across 7 bases. Trimming at V came to 6 bases and at J to 7 bases, leaving 4 bases not matched to a gene. Germline CDR1 reads SGHDT; CDR2 reads YYEEEE. The CDR3 covers 13 residues. The CDR3 sequence is CASNRGWNSPLHF. DNA of the CDR3: TGTGCCAGCAACAGGGGCTGGAATTCACCCCTCCACTTT.

The rearrangement uses TRBV20-1 and TRBJ2-7; no reliable D call. Germline assignment: CDR1 DFQATT and CDR2 SNEGSKA (reference sequence). V dropped 3 bases and J dropped 4 bases, with 7 bases sitting between them. This CDR3 has 11 residues. The CDR3 bases are TGCAGTGCTAGGTCGGATTACGAGCAGTACTTC. It yields the protein CSARSDYEQYF.

Only a few counts were recorded for this clonotype. V usage is TRBV7-2 and J usage is TRBJ2-7; D may be TRBD1 (5 bases). This CDR3 region has 14 residues. Trimming took 5 bases from V and 0 from J, leaving 11 bases between them. Germline loops: CDR1 SGHTA, CDR2 FQGNSA. The CDR3 protein is CASSLRATSYEQYF. The CDR3 DNA reads TGTGCCAGCAGCCTCAGGGCGACCTCCTACGAGCAGTACTTC.

The chain combines TRBV11-2 with TRBJ2-7; D gene uncertain. The germline V gene encodes CDR1 SGHAT and CDR2 FQNNGV. CDR3 length: 12 amino acids. The V gene lost 1 base and the J gene lost 6 bases, with 7 bases spanning the gap. This chain's CDR3 is CASSLGPTEQYF. CDR3 coding DNA: TGTGCCAGCAGCTTAGGACCGACCGAGCAGTACTTC.

This chain links TRBV15 with TRBJ2-4; D is ambiguous. CDR3 length equals 14 residues. CDR1 is LNHNV and CDR2 is YYDKDF in the germline V gene (reference sequence). Trimming took 8 bases from V and 1 from J, leaving 12 bases between them. The CDR3 protein is CATGDLVAKNIQYF. In DNA, the CDR3 is TGTGCCACCGGGGATTTGGTTGCCAAAAACATTCAGTACTTC.

This clonotype was recorded a few times. This sequence joins TRBV7-9 and TRBJ1-5, with unresolved D. There are 13 residues in the CDR3. Trimming removed 6 bases at V and 11 bases at J, with 17 bases between. Germline V gene sequence: CDR1 SEHNR, CDR2 FQNEAQ (reference sequence). As DNA, the CDR3 is TGTGCCAGCAGTCCCAATGAGGTCAGTTCCCAGCATTTT. Translation gives CASSPNEVSSQHF.

This clonotype was found a few times. The chain combines TRBV3-1 with TRBJ2-1; 14 nucleotides align to TRBD2. Trimming at V came to 1 base and at J to 6 bases, leaving 2 bases not matched to a gene. The germline CDR1 and CDR2 sequences are LGHDT and YNNKEL (reference sequence). The CDR3 has 16 amino acids. The CDR3 nucleotides are TGTGCCAGCAGCCAAGGACTAGCGGGGGGGCTCAATGAGCAGTTCTTC. Its protein is CASSQGLAGGLNEQFF.

The chain has TRBV4-1 and TRBJ1-1; D might be TRBD1 (6 bases). V dropped 4 bases and J dropped 5 bases, with 11 bases sitting between them. The CDR3 is made up of 13 amino acids. Germline CDR1 reads MGHRA; CDR2 reads YSYEKL. CDR3 in DNA: TGCGCCAGCAGCCGCCCACAGGGAACTGAAGCTTTCTTT. It translates to CASSRPQGTEAFF.

The chain uses TRBV12-3 or TRBV12-4 and TRBJ1-1, with a tentative D call TRBD1 (6 bases). There are 17 residues in the CDR3. V lost 7 bases and J 1 base, leaving 22 bases between the germline ends. The CDR3 region is CASMNSWTVQQNTEAFF. The DNA of the CDR3 is TGTGCCAGCATGAATAGCTGGACAGTCCAACAGAACACTGAAGCTTTCTTT.

This clonotype came up a few times. The genes are TRBV10-3 and TRBJ1-2, with D hard to call. The CDR3 is made up of 15 amino acids. The germline CDR1 and CDR2 sequences are ENHRY and SYGVKD. The germline V and J ends were trimmed by 1 base and 4 bases, with 13 bases remaining between them. For the CDR3, the DNA is TGTGCCATCAGTGAGTTTGACGGATTCTCCTATGGCTACACCTTC. This translates into CAISEFDGFSYGYTF.

The chain has TRBV20-1 and TRBJ1-5; D possibly corresponds to TRBD1 (5 bases). V was trimmed by 1 base and J by 1 base, leaving 8 bases between them. Germline V gene lookup returns CDR1 DFQATT and CDR2 SNEGSKA (reference sequence). The CDR3 covers 14 residues. The CDR3 is CSARVGQSNQPQHF. CDR3 nucleotides: TGCAGTGCTAGAGTGGGGCAGAGCAATCAGCCCCAGCATTTT.

Within the sample, this clonotype is medium-sized. The V gene is TRBV7-9, the J gene TRBJ2-1; D is possibly TRBD2 (6 bases). The V end was cut by 5 bases, the J end by 7 bases, with 15 bases between. The CDR3 runs to 14 residues. Germline V gives CDR1 SEHNR, CDR2 FQNEAQ (reference sequence). CDR3 DNA: TGTGCCAGCAGCCCGGGACTGGCTAGGAATGAGCAGTTCTTC. The encoded protein is CASSPGLARNEQFF. The variable domain in full, with the rest retrieved from reference TRBV7-9 and TRBJ2-1, is DTGVSQNPRHKITKRGQNVTFRCDPISEHNRLYWYRQTLGQGPEFLTYFQNEAQLEKSRLLSDRFSAERPKGSFSTLEIQRTEQGDSAMYLCASSPGLARNEQFFGPGTRLTVL.

The J gene is TRBJ2-1, the V gene TRBV3-1, with D uncertain. Trimming removed 2 bases from V and 7 bases from J, with 9 bases in between. Germline CDR1 reads LGHDT; CDR2 reads YNNKEL (reference sequence). This CDR3 is built from 13 residues. CDR3 sequence: CASSQSQKNEQFF. CDR3 nucleotides: TGTGCCAGCAGCCAATCACAGAAAAATGAGCAGTTCTTC.

The chain has TRBV20-1 and TRBJ1-5; D is ambiguous. Germline loops: CDR1 DFQATT, CDR2 SNEGSKA (reference sequence). V lost 0 bases to trimming and J lost 10 bases, with 16 bases between them. The CDR3 consists of 14 residues. The CDR3 sequence is CSAREEGSGGPQHF. The CDR3 DNA reads as TGCAGTGCTAGAGAGGAGGGATCGGGCGGACCCCAGCATTTT.